The 5 T cell receptor beta chains below were found in one sample sequenced in a study of CD4 T cell repertoires in COVID-19. No culture step preceded sequencing of the ex vivo isolated memory T cells. Measured with immunoSEQ multiplex PCR; TCRdb has only the in-frame clones, and not every one. The data hold more than 20,000 clones, with over 90% observed a single time. The source was circulating follicular helper CD4+ T cells (cTfh) from blood, collected before the COVID-19 pandemic. These receptors all come from a human donor who had COVID-19.

The genes are TRBV5-6 and TRBJ1-1, with D maybe TRBD1 (5 bases). Germline V lookup: CDR1 SGHDT, CDR2 YYEEEE. The CDR3 has 15 amino acids. V lost 7 bases to trimming and J lost 0 bases, with 16 bases between them. The CDR3 loop is CASRSVGGMNTEAFF. CDR3 DNA: TGTGCCAGCCGGTCCGTGGGGGGGATGAACACTGAAGCTTTCTTT.

The chain recombines TRBV5-1 with TRBJ2-2; 10 bases are shared with TRBD2. Looked up from germline, CDR1 is SGHRS and CDR2 is YFSETQ. V lost 5 bases and J lost 5; bases outside the gene matches: 15. The CDR3 totals 18 residues. CDR3 residues: CASRQRSGGAVETGELFF. The CDR3 DNA is TGCGCCAGCAGACAACGCAGCGGGGGGGCCGTAGAAACCGGGGAGCTGTTTTTT.

This clone was observed once. This rearrangement joins TRBV6-5 to TRBJ2-5; maybe TRBD2 (6 bases). The CDR3 totals 12 residues. CDR1 MNHEY and CDR2 SVGAGI come from the germline V gene. V was cut by 6 bases and J by 5 bases, with 10 bases left in between. The CDR3 is CASSSTRETQYF. The CDR3 nucleotides read TGTGCCAGCAGCTCGACTAGGGAGACCCAGTACTTC.

In the case of this clone: Other nucleotide sequences from this sample produce the same CDR3. The V call is TRBV7-2, the J call TRBJ2-2; TRBD1 might be the D (8 bases). The germline V gene has CDR1 SGHTA and CDR2 FQGNSA. V gave up 4 bases and J gave up 5 bases, with 14 bases separating them. The CDR3 spans 15 residues. The CDR3: CASSSGQGGTGELFF. The CDR3, as DNA: TGTGCCAGCAGCTCAGGACAGGGAGGGACCGGGGAGCTGTTTTTT.

The chain is built from TRBV13 and TRBJ1-2, with a weak D call TRBD1 (5 bases). Per germline, CDR1 PRHDT and CDR2 FYEKMQ (reference sequence). This CDR3 contains 15 residues. The V and J ends lost 1 base and 1 base respectively, with 10 bases between them. The CDR3 DNA follows: TGTGCCAGCAGCTTAGCGGCAGGGCATAACTATGGCTACACCTTC. Amino acids: CASSLAAGHNYGYTF.